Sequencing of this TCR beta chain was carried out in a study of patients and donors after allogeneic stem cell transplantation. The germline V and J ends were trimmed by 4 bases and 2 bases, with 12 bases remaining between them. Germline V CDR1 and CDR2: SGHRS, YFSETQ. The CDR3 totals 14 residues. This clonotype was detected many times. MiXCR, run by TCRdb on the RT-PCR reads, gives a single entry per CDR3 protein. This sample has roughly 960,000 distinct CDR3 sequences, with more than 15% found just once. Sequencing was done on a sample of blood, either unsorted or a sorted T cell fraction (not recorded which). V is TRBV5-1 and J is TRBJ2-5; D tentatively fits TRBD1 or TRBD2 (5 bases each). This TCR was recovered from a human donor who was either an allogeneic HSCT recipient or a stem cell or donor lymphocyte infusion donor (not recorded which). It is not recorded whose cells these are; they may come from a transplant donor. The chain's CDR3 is CASSAGTEQETQYF. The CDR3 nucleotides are TGCGCCAGCAGCGCCGGGACGGAACAAGAGACCCAGTACTTC.